This TCR beta chain was sequenced in a study of blood T cell repertoires in COVID-19. Study as a whole: The samples span acute and convalescent COVID-19 from the United States, Italy and Spain. PBMCs, B-cell-depleted T cells, or T cells provided the cDNA or gDNA that made up the material.

Methods used by the authors: The authors estimated nucleated cell counts from reference gene primer amplification. TCRdb's table, derived via immunoSEQ multiplex PCR, lists solely in-frame clones and lacks some. V and J calls and clone size follow that table, whereas D and trimming were derived from the DNA. The sample records around 130,000 clones, roughly 72% being singletons. The CDR3 covers 12 residues. V was cut by 7 bases and J by 1 base, with 7 bases left in between. Germline loops: CDR1 MNHEY, CDR2 SVGAGI. This clonotype originated in a human donor in a cohort sampled during active COVID-19. The chain combines TRBV6-5 with TRBJ1-2; D uncertain. The specimen was peripheral blood. The DNA of the CDR3 is TGTGCCAGCACGAGTGATAACTATGGCTACACCTTC. Its protein product is CASTSDNYGYTF.